The rows below give T cell receptor beta chains drawn from one sample of a study of regulatory T cells in long-lasting Graves disease. TCRdb ran MiXCR on the multiplex PCR reads and lists one entry per CDR3 protein. Here the sample spans about 430,000 distinct CDR3 sequences, approximately 16% being singletons. These data were likewise used in another study, on T cells in Graves' hyperthyroidism and ophthalmopathy.

This specimen consisted of peripheral blood mononuclear cells (PBMCs), obtained at new diagnosis, from a patient treated with antithyroid drugs. The receptor source for this set is a woman in her 40s with Graves disease. Each CDR3 is given with its conserved first and last residue. The order of the fields is D gene, clone size, V gene, J gene, CDR3 protein, CDR3 DNA. The D gene is left open where the match is weak. Clone size appears in some rows only: once, few, many, or a class for an expanded clone.

NA,NA,TRBV20-1,TRBJ1-2,CSVHTRVTNYGYTF,TGCAGTGTTCATACCAGGGTAACTAACTATGGCTACACCTTC
NA,NA,TRBV9,TRBJ2-5,CASSATSAETQYF,TGTGCCAGCAGCGCGACTAGTGCTGAGACCCAGTACTTC
TRBD2,many,TRBV2,TRBJ2-3,CASRSSSGRWYTQYF,TGTGCCAGCAGGAGTAGTAGCGGGAGGTGGTATACGCAGTATTTT
TRBD1,NA,TRBV20-1,TRBJ2-5,CSARDPRGQGQETQYF,TGCAGTGCTAGAGACCCCCGGGGACAGGGTCAAGAGACCCAGTACTTC
NA,NA,TRBV9,TRBJ2-5,CASSAYNQETQYF,TGTGCCAGCAGCGCGTACAACCAAGAGACCCAGTACTTC
TRBD2,many,TRBV2,TRBJ2-2,CASIEPSGSFGAGELFF,TGTGCCAGCATCGAACCTAGCGGGAGTTTTGGAGCCGGGGAGCTGTTTTTT
NA,many,TRBV27,TRBJ1-1,CASMTNTEAFF,TGTGCCAGCATGACGAACACTGAAGCTTTCTTT
NA,many,TRBV12-3/TRBV12-4,TRBJ2-7,CASSLARGNGLYEQYF,TGTGCCAGCAGTTTAGCGCGGGGTAACGGGCTCTACGAGCAGTACTTC
TRBD2,many,TRBV3-1,TRBJ2-3,CASSPEDSGSTDTQYF,TGTGCCAGCAGCCCCGAGGATAGCGGGAGCACAGATACGCAGTATTTT
NA,few,TRBV3-1,TRBJ2-3,CASSPSYYYGRTDTQYF,TGTGCCAGCAGCCCTTCCTATTACTACGGACGCACAGATACGCAGTATTTT
NA,many,TRBV27,TRBJ2-2,CASSLWGPGLGELFF,TGTGCCAGCAGTTTATGGGGACCAGGGTTAGGGGAGCTGTTTTTT
NA,many,TRBV28,TRBJ1-2,CASSLRPKGYTF,TGTGCCAGCAGTCTTAGGCCGAAGGGCTACACCTTC
NA,many,TRBV19,TRBJ2-7,CASNMGGAGYEQYF,TGTGCCAGTAACATGGGGGGAGCTGGATACGAGCAGTACTTC
NA,few,TRBV29-1,TRBJ2-7,CSVDRGRNEQYF,TGCAGCGTTGACCGGGGGAGGAACGAGCAGTACTTC
NA,many,TRBV19,TRBJ1-1,CASSPRTDTEAFF,TGTGCCAGTAGCCCTCGTACGGACACTGAAGCTTTCTTT
NA,few,TRBV28,TRBJ2-7,CASSPDMEAGEQYF,TGTGCCAGCAGCCCGGACATGGAGGCAGGGGAGCAGTACTTC